Included here is one T cell receptor (beta chain) sequence, with context. How the authors handled the data: Reference gene primer amplification gave nucleated cell count estimates. Only in-frame clones appear in the TCRdb table, and some are missing; sequencing was by immunoSEQ multiplex PCR. That table supplies the V and J calls and clone size; D and trimming were determined from the DNA. The sample consists of 130,000 or so clones, around 90% of them appearing once. From germline, CDR1 is MNHEY and CDR2 SVGAGI. This CDR3 is 14 amino acids long. V dropped 0 bases and J dropped 3 bases, with 8 bases sitting between them. The record originates from a study of blood T cell repertoires in COVID-19. Overall study: Both acute and convalescent COVID-19 samples were obtained from the United States, Italy and Spain.

The chain uses TRBV6-5 and TRBJ1-2; no firm D call. The sequence derives from an older woman with acute or convalescent COVID-19. Sequencing input: peripheral blood. DNA of the CDR3: TGTGCCAGCAGTTACTCAGCGGTGGACTATGGCTACACCTTC. Amino acids: CASSYSAVDYGYTF.